The T cell receptor (beta chain) under discussion was sequenced for a study of blood T cell repertoires in COVID-19. The wider study: PBMCs, B-cell-depleted T cells, or T cells were the source of the cDNA or gDNA that made up the material.

In the study's own analysis: For nucleated cells, counts were estimated from reference gene primer amplification. Assay used: immunoSEQ multiplex PCR; TCRdb lists only in-frame clones, some missing. V, J and clone size are taken as reported in that table, and D and trimming were inferred from the DNA itself. The profile shows approximately 150,000 clones, 70% to 80% of them singletons. V was trimmed by 3 bases and J by 2 bases, leaving 11 bases between them. Per the germline V gene, CDR1 is KGHSH and CDR2 is LQKENI. The CDR3 is 14 residues long. Sequencing was done on a sample of peripheral blood. The clonotype originates from a man aged 50 or older with acute or convalescent COVID-19. The V call is TRBV18, the J call TRBJ2-7; tentatively, D is TRBD1 (6 bases). The CDR3 loop reads CASSPRGNTYEQYF. DNA of the CDR3: TGTGCCAGCTCACCTAGGGGGAACACCTACGAGCAGTACTTC.